This T cell receptor (beta chain) was captured by sequencing in a study of CD8 T cells in Susac syndrome. CD8+ and CD4+ T cells from blood underwent TCR beta sequencing, which was carried out in a high-throughput format. Patients with stable or active relapsing-remitting disease, all of them treatment-naive, made up the multiple sclerosis controls. TEMRA cells were enriched by FACS, and CD4+ and CD8+ T cells were negatively isolated. Germline assignment: CDR1 LNHNV and CDR2 YYDKDF (reference sequence). The CDR3 totals 14 residues. Trimming at V came to 5 bases and at J to 5 bases, leaving 1 base not matched to a gene. The RNA, roughly 0.5 to 1 ug, was put through reverse transcription using random hexamers. A multiplex approach, immunoSEQ multiplex PCR, amplified TCR beta CDR3 across 54 Vbeta and 13 Jbeta. From the immunoSEQ multiplex PCR reads, TCRdb called clonotypes with MiXCR, one entry per CDR3 protein. The sample has some 260,000 distinct CDR3 sequences, around 83% seen once.

Material: CD8+ T cells from PBMCs. This receptor was taken from a human donor with multiple sclerosis. This chain links TRBV15 with TRBJ2-1; 12 bases map to TRBD1. The CDR3 region is CATSRDRGHNEQFF. The DNA of the CDR3 is TGTGCCACCAGCCGGGACAGGGGGCACAATGAGCAGTTCTTC. The whole variable domain, remainder taken from reference TRBV15 and TRBJ2-1, is DAMVIQNPRYQVTQFGKPVTLSCSQTLNHNVMYWYQQKSSQAPKLLFHYYDKDFNNEADTPDNFQSRRPNTSFCFLDIRSPGLGDTAMYLCATSRDRGHNEQFFGPGTRLTVL.